The 3 T cell receptor beta chains below all came from one sample that was sequenced in a study of vaccination and CD4 T cells after COVID-19 (dated by TCRdb to the early 2020s). The method behind the library was PCR. The run used an Illumina iSeq 100. TCR sequencing of DNA from cultured CD4+ T cells used the Oncomine TCR Beta short-read assay at the Johns Hopkins FTIC core. TCRdb reprocessing: public reads trimmed at Q25 with fastp, clones called with MiXCR, in-frame beta chains kept. Identical CDR3 protein sequences are pooled into one entry, listed with their most common genes and DNA. Within this sample are roughly 15,000 distinct CDR3 sequences, with about 60% of them counted one time only. Approximately 10% of the sample is in the top ten clones. What this sample's treatment or condition label stands for: approximately nine-day PBMC culture with coronavirus spike peptide pools or control peptides (ViraFEST assay).

For these TCRs, the target antigens are not known. The sequenced sample was CD4+ T cells from blood, cultured in vitro. The source is a human donor who had recovered from COVID-19.

The chain couples TRBV27 to TRBJ2-1, with unresolved D. This CDR3 spans 14 amino acids. V was trimmed by 6 bases and J by 0 bases, leaving 9 bases between them. Germline V gives CDR1 MNHEY, CDR2 SMNVEV (reference sequence). CDR3 coding DNA: TGTGCCAGCAGGAGACCGAGCTCCTACAATGAGCAGTTCTTC. Translated: CASRRPSSYNEQFF.

This clonotype was seen more than once but under ten times. The chain carries TRBV19 and TRBJ2-5; TRBD2 is a possible D gene (5 bases). The germline CDR1 and CDR2 sequences are LNHDA and SQIVND (reference sequence). This CDR3 has 13 amino acids. Trimming removed 6 bases from V and 1 base from J, with 9 bases in between. The CDR3 DNA is TGTGCCAGTAGCCCGGACTTCCAAGAGACCCAGTACTTC. Protein: CASSPDFQETQYF.

The chain couples TRBV6-1 to TRBJ1-6, with a possible D match to TRBD1 (5 bases). CDR1 and CDR2 from the germline V gene are MNHNS and SASEGT. Trimming shortened V by 8 bases and J by 7 bases, and 12 bases separated the two germline ends. This CDR3 region has 13 residues. The CDR3 sequence: CASARGGNSPLHF. As DNA, the CDR3 is TGTGCCAGCGCCCGGGGCGGGAATTCACCCCTCCACTTT.